What follows is one T cell receptor (beta chain) and its context. The CDR3 is 12 residues long. Germline CDR1 and CDR2: DFQATT and SNEGSKA (reference sequence). V was pared by 6 bases and J by 1 base, with 9 bases between. A second 7 to 11 cycle PCR used barcoded and J-beta primers. Each CDR3 protein is one row after TCRdb ran MiXCR on the 5' RACE reads. The sample comprises 650,000 to 800,000 distinct CDR3 sequences, 52% of which are singletons, and roughly 14% rests with the top ten. This sample is drawn from a study of blood T cells in healthy people across ages. Study in general: About one barcoded beta molecule was captured per two T cells (by template switching).

Each donor was a healthy Caucasian individual from Russia, aged roughly 6 to 95. The draw of peripheral blood yielded ten milliliters from each donor. With each sample, at least 6 micrograms of total RNA were extracted. J is TRBJ2-5 and V is TRBV20-1; D unclear. This TCR was recovered from a woman older than 75 in good health. The material sequenced was blood. The CDR3 bases are TGCAGTGCCGAGAGGCCCCAAGAGACCCAGTACTTC. It yields the protein CSAERPQETQYF.